The clone carrying this T cell receptor beta chain was found a few times. The antigen is not known. Reverse transcription of all isolated RNA meant that expressed TCRB transcripts were sequenced. Measured with immunoSEQ multiplex PCR; TCRdb has only the in-frame clones, and not every one. The data contain 160,000 or so clones, 7.5% to 9.5% of them singletons. The source of the sample is a study of beta chain features in type 1 diabetes. Study at large: Regarding age, gender and cell yields, patients proved similar to healthy donors. Regarding the study as a whole: Naive, central memory and regulatory TCRB repertoires appeared more similar among patients than healthy donors. Type 1 diabetes patients had moderately but significantly shorter TCRB CDR3s in all four CD4+ subsets.

Trimming shortened V by 2 bases and J by 4 bases, and 6 bases separated the two germline ends. The CDR3 is 12 residues long. Germline CDR1 and CDR2: MDHEN and SYDVKM. The sequence was collected from a woman aged 18-29 years with type 1 diabetes. The sample was central memory CD4+ T cells from blood. This chain links TRBV28 with TRBJ2-7; D unresolved. Here the CDR3 reads CASSLLRYEQYF. CDR3 bases: TGTGCCAGCAGTTTACTTCGTTACGAGCAGTACTTC.